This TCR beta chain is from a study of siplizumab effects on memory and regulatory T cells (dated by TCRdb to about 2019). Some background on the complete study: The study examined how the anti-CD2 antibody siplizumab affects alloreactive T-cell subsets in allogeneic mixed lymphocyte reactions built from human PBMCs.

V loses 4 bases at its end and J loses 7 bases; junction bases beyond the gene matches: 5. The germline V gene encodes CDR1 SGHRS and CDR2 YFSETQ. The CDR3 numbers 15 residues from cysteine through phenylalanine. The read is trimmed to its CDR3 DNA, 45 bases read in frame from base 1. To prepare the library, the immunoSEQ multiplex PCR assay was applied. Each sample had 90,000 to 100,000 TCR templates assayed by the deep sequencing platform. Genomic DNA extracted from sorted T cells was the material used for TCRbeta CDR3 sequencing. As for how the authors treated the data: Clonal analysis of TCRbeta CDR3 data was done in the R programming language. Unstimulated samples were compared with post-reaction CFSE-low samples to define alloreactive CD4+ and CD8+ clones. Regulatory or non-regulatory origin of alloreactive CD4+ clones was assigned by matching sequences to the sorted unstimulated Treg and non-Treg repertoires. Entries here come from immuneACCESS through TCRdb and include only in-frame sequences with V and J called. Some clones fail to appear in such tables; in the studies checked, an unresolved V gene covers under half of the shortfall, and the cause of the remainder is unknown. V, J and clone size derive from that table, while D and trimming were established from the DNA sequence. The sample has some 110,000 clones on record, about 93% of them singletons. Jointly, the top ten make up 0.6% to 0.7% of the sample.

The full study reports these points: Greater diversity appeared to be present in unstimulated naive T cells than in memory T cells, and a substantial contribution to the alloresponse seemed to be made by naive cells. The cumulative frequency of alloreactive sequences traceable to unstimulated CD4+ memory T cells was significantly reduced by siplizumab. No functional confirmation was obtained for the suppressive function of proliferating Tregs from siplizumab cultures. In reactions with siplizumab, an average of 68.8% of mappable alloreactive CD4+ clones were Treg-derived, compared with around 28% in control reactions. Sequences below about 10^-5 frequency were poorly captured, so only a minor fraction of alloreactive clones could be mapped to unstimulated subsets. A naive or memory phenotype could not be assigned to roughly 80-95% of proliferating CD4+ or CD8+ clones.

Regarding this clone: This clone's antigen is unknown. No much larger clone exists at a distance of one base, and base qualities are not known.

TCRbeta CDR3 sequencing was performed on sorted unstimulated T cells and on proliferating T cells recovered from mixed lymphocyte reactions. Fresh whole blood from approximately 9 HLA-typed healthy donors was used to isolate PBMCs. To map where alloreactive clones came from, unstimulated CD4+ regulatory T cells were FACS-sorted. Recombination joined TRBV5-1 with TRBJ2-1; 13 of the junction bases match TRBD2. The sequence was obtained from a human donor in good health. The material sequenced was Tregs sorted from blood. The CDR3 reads CASSPGLAGVNEQFF. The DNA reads TGCGCCAGCAGCCCTGGACTAGCGGGAGTTAATGAGCAGTTCTTC.